This T cell receptor (beta chain) was observed in a study of cytomegalovirus exposure and HLA in healthy donors. Trimming cost V 10 bases and J 7 bases, with 13 bases left between them. The germline CDR1 and CDR2 sequences are MDHEN and SYDVKM. The CDR3 totals 12 residues. For this clone: The antigen remains undetermined.

The PCR ran on 60 Vbeta and 13 Jbeta primers. Per the study methods: About 12 million shared chains were among the 65 million to 85 million unique TCR beta chains that a later analysis counted. This table comes from immunoSEQ multiplex PCR, and its TCRdb copy is limited to in-frame clones, with some not included. That table gives V, J and clone size, and the DNA gave D and trimming. The sample holds approximately 140,000 clones, roughly 76% seen once. Findings of the study overall: In a later analysis, parvovirus B19, influenza, CMV and Epstein-Barr virus appeared linked to several top co-occurrence clusters. A highly shared variant cluster was judged a likely technical artifact.

This chain uses TRBV28 with TRBJ1-4; D call uncertain. The clonotype was recovered from a woman between 40 and 50 years old in good health and CMV-seronegative. The specimen was PBMCs. The chain's CDR3 is CATQLPGEKLFF. For the CDR3, the DNA is TGTGCCACTCAACTACCGGGTGAAAAACTGTTTTTT. Variable domain in full (rest from reference TRBV28 and TRBJ1-4): DVKVTQSSRYLVKRTGEKVFLECVQDMDHENMFWYRQDPGLGLRLIYFSYDVKMKEKGDIPEGYSVSREKKERFSLILESASTNQTSMYLCATQLPGEKLFFGSGTQLSVL.